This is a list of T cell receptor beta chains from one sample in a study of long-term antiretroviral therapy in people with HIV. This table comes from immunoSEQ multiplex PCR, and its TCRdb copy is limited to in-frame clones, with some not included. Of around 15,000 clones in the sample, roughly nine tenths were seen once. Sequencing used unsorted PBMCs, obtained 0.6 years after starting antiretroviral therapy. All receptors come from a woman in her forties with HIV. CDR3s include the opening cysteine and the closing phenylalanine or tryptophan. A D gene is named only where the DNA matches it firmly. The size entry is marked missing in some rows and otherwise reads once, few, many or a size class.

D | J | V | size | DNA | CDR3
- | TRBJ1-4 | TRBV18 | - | TGTGCCAGCTCACCCCAGGAGGCTAATGAAAAACTGTTTTTT | CASSPQEANEKLFF
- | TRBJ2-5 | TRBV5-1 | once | TGCGCCAGCAGCTTGGTAGACCAAGAGACCCAGTACTTC | CASSLVDQETQYF
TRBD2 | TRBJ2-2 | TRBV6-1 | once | TGTGCCAGCAGTGGGACTAGCGGGGGGGCCGACACCGGGGAGCTGTTTTTT | CASSGTSGGADTGELFF
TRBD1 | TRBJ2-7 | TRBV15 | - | TGTGCCACCAGCAGAGATCGGACAGGAGCCTACGAGCAGTACTTC | CATSRDRTGAYEQYF
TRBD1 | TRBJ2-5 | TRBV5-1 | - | TGCGCCAGCAGCTCGTCCCCCCCGGGACAGAGTGGGCAAGAGACCCAGTACTTC | CASSSSPPGQSGQETQYF
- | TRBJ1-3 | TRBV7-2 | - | TGTGCCAGCAGCTTTCTTGGGGACACCATATATTTT | CASSFLGDTIYF
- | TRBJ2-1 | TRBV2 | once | TGTGCCAGCAGGGAGACTCGTGATGAGCAGTTCTTC | CASRETRDEQFF
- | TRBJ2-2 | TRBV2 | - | TGTGCCAGTACCCTCGCGGGACAGCTGTCCGGGGAGCTGTTTTTT | CASTLAGQLSGELFF
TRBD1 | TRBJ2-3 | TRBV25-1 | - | TGTGCCAGCAGTGAAAGACAGGGGGCCTTAGATACGCAGTATTTT | CASSERQGALDTQYF
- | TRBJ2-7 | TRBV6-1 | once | TGTGCCAGCAGTGCGTCGGGCTACGAGCAGTACTTC | CASSASGYEQYF
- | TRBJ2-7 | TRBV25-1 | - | TGTGCCAGCTCGGAACAGGTTGTCTACGAGCAGTACTTC | CASSEQVVYEQYF
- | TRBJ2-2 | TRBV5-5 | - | TGTGCCAGCAGCCGGCCGGGGGCTACTCACACCGGGGAGCTGTTTTTT | CASSRPGATHTGELFF
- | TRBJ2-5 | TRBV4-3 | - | TGCGCCAGCAGCCAAGGCGACGGTCCTAGGGAGACCCAGTACTTC | CASSQGDGPRETQYF
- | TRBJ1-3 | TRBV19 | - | TGTGCCAGTAACCCGGAGGGAAGGGGAAACACCATATATTTT | CASNPEGRGNTIYF
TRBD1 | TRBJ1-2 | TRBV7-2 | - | TGTGCCAGCAGCAAAAGCCGGACAGGGCAGGACTATGGCTACACCTTC | CASSKSRTGQDYGYTF
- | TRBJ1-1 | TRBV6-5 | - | TGTGCCAGCAGTTACCACAGGGAGACTGAAGCTTTCTTT | CASSYHRETEAFF
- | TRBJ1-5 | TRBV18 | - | TGTGCCAGCTCACCAGGAGGGTCCAATCAGCCCCAGCATTTT | CASSPGGSNQPQHF
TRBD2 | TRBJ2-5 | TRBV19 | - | TGTGCCAGTAGTTGGACTAGTCTCGGTGTCGAGACCCAGTACTTC | CASSWTSLGVETQYF
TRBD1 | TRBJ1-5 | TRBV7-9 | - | TGTGCCAGCAGCCCAGGACAGGGGGGATATAGCAATCAGCCCCAGCATTTT | CASSPGQGGYSNQPQHF
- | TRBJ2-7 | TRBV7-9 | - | TGTGCCAGCAGCTCAGACGGCCGGGTAGGCGAGCAGTACTTC | CASSSDGRVGEQYF
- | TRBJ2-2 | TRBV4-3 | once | TGCGCCAGCAGTCTGTCTGGCGGCGTCACCCCCACCGGGGAGCTGTTTTTT | CASSLSGGVTPTGELFF
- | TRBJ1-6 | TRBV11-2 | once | TGTGCCAGCAGCTTACAGGTGAATAATTCACCCCTCCACTTT | CASSLQVNNSPLHF
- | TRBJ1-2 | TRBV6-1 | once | TGTGCCAGCAGTGAAGCACAGGGAACGTATGGCTACACCTTC | CASSEAQGTYGYTF
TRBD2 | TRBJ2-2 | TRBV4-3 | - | TGCGCCAGCAGCCAAGGACTAGCGGGCGGGGAGCTGTTTTTT | CASSQGLAGGELFF
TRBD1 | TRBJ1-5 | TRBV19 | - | TGTGCCAGTAGGACCGGGACAGTTCAGCCCCAGCATTTT | CASRTGTVQPQHF
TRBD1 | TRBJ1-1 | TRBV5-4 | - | TGTGCCAGCAGCTGGGGACAGGGGAACACTGAAGCTTTCTTT | CASSWGQGNTEAFF
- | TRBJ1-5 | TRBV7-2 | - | TGTGCCAGCAGCTTAGGAGGGGGAGATCAGCCCCAGCATTTT | CASSLGGGDQPQHF
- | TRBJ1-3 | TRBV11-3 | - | TGTGCCAGCAGCGACGGCGGAAACACCATATATTTT | CASSDGGNTIYF
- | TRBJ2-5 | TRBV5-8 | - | TGTGCCAGCAGCTTGAGGTTCCAAGAGACCCAGTACTTC | CASSLRFQETQYF
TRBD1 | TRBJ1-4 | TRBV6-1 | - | TGTGCCAGCAGCCTAGGACAGGGGAATGAAAAACTGTTTTTT | CASSLGQGNEKLFF
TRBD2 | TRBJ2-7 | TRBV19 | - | TGTGCCAGTAGCCCCGTGCTAGCGGGGGGGCCCTCGTCCTACGAGCAGTACTTC | CASSPVLAGGPSSYEQYF
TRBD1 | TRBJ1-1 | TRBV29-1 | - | TGCAGCGTTGGAGGGACAGGGGGCACTGAAGCTTTCTTT | CSVGGTGGTEAFF
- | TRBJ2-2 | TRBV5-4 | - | TGTGCCAGCAGCTTGAGGGGTTCGCACACCGGGGAGCTGTTTTTT | CASSLRGSHTGELFF
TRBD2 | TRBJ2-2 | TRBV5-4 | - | TGTGCCAGCAGCTTGGAACTCGCGGGGGGCACCGGGGAGCTGTTTTTT | CASSLELAGGTGELFF
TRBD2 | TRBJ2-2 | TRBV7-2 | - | TGTGCCAGCAGCTTAGGCCGGCGGGGGGTCACCGGGGAGCTGTTTTTT | CASSLGRRGVTGELFF
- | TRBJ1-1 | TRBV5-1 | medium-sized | TGCGCCAGCTTCTCCGACGGAGGCGGCACTGAAGCTTTCTTT | CASFSDGGGTEAFF
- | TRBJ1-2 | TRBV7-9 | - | TGTGCCAGCAGCTTACCGGGATCAGCTAACTATGGCTACACCTTC | CASSLPGSANYGYTF